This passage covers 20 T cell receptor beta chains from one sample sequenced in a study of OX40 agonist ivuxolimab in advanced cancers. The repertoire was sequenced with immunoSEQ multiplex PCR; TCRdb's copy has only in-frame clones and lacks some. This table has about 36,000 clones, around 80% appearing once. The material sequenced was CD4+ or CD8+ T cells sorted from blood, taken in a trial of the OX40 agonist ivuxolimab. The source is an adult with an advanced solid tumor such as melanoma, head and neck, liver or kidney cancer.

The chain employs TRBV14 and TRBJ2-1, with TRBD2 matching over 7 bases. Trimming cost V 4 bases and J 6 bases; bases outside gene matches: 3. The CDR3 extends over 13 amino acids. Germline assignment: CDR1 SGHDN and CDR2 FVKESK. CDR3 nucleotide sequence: TGTGCCAGCAGCCGGACTAGATTCAATGAGCAGTTCTTC. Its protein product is CASSRTRFNEQFF.

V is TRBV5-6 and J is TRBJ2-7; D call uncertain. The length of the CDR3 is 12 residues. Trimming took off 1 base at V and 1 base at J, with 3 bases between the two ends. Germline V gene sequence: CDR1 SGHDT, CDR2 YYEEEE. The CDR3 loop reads CASSLLSYEQYF. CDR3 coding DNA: TGTGCCAGCAGCTTGTTGTCCTACGAGCAGTACTTC.

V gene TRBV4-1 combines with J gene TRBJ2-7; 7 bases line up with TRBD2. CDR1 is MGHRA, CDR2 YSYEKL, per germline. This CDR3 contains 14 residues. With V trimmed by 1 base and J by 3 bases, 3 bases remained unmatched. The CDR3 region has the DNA TGCGCCAGCAGCCAAGGGGGGGGGATCTACGAGCAGTACTTC. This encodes CASSQGGGIYEQYF.

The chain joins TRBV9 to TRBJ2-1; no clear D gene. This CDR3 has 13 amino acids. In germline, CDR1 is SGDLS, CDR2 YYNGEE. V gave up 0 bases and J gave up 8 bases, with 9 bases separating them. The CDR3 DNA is TGTGCCAGCAGCGTAGTAGGTTTCGATGAGCAGTTCTTC. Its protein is CASSVVGFDEQFF.

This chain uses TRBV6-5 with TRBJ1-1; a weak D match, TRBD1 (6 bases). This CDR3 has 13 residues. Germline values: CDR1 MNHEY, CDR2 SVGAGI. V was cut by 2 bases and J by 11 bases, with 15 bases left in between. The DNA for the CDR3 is TGTGCCAGCAGTTACGGAACAGGGTCGGAGGCTTTCTTT. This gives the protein CASSYGTGSEAFF.

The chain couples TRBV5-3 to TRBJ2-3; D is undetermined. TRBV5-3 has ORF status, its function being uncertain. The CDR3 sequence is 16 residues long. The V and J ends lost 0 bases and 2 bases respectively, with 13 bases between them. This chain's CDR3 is CARSLDRASFTDTQYF. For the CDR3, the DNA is TGTGCCAGAAGCTTGGATAGGGCGAGCTTCACAGATACGCAGTATTTT.

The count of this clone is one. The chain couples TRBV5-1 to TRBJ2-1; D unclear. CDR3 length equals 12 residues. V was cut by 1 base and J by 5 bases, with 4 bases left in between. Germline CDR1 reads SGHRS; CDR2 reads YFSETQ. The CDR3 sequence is CASSLWDNEQFF. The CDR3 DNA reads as TGCGCCAGCAGCTTGTGGGACAATGAGCAGTTCTTC.

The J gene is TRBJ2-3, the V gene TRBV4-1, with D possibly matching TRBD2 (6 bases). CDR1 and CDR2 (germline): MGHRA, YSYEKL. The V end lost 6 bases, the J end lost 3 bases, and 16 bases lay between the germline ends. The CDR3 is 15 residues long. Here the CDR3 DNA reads TGCGCCAGCAGAGGAGGTAGCGGAGGAACAGATACGCAGTATTTT. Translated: CASRGGSGGTDTQYF.

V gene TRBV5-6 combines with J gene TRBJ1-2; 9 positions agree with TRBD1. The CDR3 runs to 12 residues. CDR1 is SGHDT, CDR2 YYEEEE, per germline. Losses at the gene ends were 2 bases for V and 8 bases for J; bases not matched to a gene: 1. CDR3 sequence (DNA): TGTGCCAGCAGCTTCGGGACAGGGGGCTACACCTTC. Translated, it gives CASSFGTGGYTF.

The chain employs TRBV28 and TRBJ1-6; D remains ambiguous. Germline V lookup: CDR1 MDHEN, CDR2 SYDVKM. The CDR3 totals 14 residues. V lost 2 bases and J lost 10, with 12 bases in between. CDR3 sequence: CASSLGGRGSPLHF. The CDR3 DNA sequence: TGTGCCAGCAGTTTAGGAGGGAGAGGGTCACCCCTCCACTTT.

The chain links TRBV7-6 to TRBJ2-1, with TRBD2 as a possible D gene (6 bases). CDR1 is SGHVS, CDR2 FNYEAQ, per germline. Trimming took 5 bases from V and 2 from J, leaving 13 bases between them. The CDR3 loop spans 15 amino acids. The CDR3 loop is CASSDGSTTYNEQFF. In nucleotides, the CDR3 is TGTGCCAGCAGCGACGGGAGTACGACCTACAATGAGCAGTTCTTC.

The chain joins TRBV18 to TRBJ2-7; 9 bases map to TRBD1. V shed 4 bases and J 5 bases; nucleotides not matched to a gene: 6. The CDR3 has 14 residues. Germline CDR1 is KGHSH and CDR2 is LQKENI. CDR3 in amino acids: CASSRRDRVDEQYF. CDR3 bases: TGTGCCAGCTCACGCCGGGACAGGGTCGACGAGCAGTACTTC.

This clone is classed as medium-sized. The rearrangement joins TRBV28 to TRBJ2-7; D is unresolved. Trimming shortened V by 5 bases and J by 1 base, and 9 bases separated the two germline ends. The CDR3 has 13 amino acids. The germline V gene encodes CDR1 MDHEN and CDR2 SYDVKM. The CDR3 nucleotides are TGTGCCAGCAGTGATCACGGATCCTACGAGCAGTACTTC. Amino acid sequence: CASSDHGSYEQYF.

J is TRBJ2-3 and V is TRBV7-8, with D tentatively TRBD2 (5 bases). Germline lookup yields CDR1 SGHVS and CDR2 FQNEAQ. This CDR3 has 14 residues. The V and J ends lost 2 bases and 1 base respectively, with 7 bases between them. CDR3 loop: CASSLNGGTDTQYF. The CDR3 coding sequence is TGTGCCAGCAGCTTAAACGGGGGCACAGATACGCAGTATTTT.

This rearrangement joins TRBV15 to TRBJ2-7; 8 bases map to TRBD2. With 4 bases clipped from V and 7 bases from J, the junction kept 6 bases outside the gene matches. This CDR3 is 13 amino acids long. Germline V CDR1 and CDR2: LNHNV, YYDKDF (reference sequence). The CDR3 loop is CATSIAGGGEQYF. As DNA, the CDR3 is TGTGCCACCAGCATTGCGGGAGGAGGGGAGCAGTACTTC.

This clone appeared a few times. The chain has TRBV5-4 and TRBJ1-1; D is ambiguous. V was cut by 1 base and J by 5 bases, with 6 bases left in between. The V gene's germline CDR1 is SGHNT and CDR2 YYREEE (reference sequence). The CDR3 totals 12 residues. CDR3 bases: TGTGCCAGCAGCTTGAGAGGAACTGAAGCTTTCTTT. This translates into CASSLRGTEAFF.

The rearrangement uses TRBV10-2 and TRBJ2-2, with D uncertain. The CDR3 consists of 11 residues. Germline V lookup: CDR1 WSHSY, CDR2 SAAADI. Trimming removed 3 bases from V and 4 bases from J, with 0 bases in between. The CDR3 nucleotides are TGCGCCAGCAGTGACACCGGGGAGCTGTTTTTT. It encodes CASSDTGELFF.

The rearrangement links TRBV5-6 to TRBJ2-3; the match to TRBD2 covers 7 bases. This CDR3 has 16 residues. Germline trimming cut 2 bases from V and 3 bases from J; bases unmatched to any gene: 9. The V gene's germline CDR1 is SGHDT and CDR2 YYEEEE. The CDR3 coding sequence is TGTGCCAGCAGCTTTGGCCTAGCGGACGGGACAGATACGCAGTATTTT. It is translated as CASSFGLADGTDTQYF.

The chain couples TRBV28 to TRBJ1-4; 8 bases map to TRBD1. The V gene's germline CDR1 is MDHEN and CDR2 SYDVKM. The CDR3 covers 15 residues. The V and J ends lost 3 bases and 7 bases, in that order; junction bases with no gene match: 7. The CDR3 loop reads CASSFPRTGTEKLFF. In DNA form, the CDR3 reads TGTGCCAGCAGTTTCCCCCGGACAGGGACTGAAAAACTGTTTTTT.

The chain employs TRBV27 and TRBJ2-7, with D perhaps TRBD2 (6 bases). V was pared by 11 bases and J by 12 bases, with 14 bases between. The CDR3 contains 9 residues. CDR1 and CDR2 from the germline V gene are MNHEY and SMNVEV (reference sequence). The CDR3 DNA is TGTGCCGCTTGGGACTGTCTGTACTTC. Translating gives CAAWDCLYF.